This record covers a single T cell receptor (beta chain). This clonotype was observed at least ten times. Its antigen specificity is not known. No base quality information exists; no much larger clone differs at one position. The CDR3 measures 13 amino acids from cysteine to phenylalanine. Of the read, only the CDR3 DNA is kept; its 39 bases are in frame from base 1. The junction shows trimming of 0 bases on V and 8 bases on J, plus 11 bases between the germline ends. CDR1 and CDR2 are read off the germline V gene as SQVTM and ANQGSEA. These data belong to a study of CDR3 diversity in severe acne (dated by TCRdb to between 2018 and 2020). The library relied on PCR. Sequencing was performed on an Illumina HiSeq 2000. Starting from the raw public reads, TCRdb applied fastp trimming at Q25, assembled clones with MiXCR and retained in-frame beta chains. Identical CDR3 proteins give one entry, which carries the most common genes and DNA. Here the sample has around 94,000 distinct CDR3 sequences; 51% occur a single time. Around an eighth of the sample rests with the top ten.

Recombination linked TRBV29-1 to TRBJ2-1; the best D guess is TRBD2, with 6 bases matching. The sequence derives from a male donor with acne. Sequenced input: blood. The DNA reads TGCAGCGTTGAAGATGGGGGGTGGCATGAGCAGTTCTTC. Translation gives CSVEDGGWHEQFF.